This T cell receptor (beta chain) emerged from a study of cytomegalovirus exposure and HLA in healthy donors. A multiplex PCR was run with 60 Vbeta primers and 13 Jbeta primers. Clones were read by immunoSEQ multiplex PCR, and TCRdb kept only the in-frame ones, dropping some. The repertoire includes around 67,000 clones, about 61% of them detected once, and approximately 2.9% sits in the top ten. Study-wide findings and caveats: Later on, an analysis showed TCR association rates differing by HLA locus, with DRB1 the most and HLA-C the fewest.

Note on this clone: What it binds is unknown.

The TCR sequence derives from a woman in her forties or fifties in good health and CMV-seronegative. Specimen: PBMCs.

The CDR3 region has the DNA TGTGCCAGCAGCCCCGCGGGAGGGGTCACCGGGGAGCTGTTTTTT. Translated: CASSPAGGVTGELFF. V gene TRBV7-3 combines with J gene TRBJ2-2, with TRBD2 matching 9 bases. In germline, CDR1 is SGHTA, CDR2 FQGTGA. The CDR3 extends over 15 amino acids. Germline trimming cut 5 bases from V and 4 bases from J; bases unmatched to any gene: 5.